These T cell receptor beta chains were read from a single sample in a study of cytomegalovirus exposure and HLA in healthy donors. Profiling relied on immunoSEQ multiplex PCR, and the TCRdb table lists in-frame clones only, not all of them. The profile shows fewer than 80,000 clones, roughly two thirds of them singletons. Material for sequencing was PBMCs. These receptor sequences come from a woman in her fifties or sixties in good health and CMV-seropositive. Both conserved end residues are part of each CDR3. Fields, in order: D gene, J gene, V gene, clone size, CDR3 protein, CDR3 DNA. D genes are given only for firm matches. Clone size is not always given. Where it is, it says once, few, many or a class for expanded clones.

- | TRBJ2-3 | TRBV4-2 | - | CASSQDLISGDTQYF | TGTGCCAGCAGCCAAGACCTCATCTCCGGAGATACGCAGTATTTT
TRBD2 | TRBJ2-2 | TRBV27 | - | CASNPTSGNTGELFF | TGTGCCAGCAATCCGACTAGCGGAAACACCGGGGAGCTGTTTTTT
- | TRBJ2-1 | TRBV10-3 | once | CAIRGSSSYNEQFF | TGTGCCATCAGGGGGAGCAGCTCCTACAATGAGCAGTTCTTC
TRBD1 | TRBJ1-1 | TRBV7-6 | - | CASSSQTGLNTEAFF | TGTGCCAGCAGCTCGCAGACAGGGTTGAACACTGAAGCTTTCTTT
TRBD2 | TRBJ2-1 | TRBV4-2 | - | CASSQGETSGEGNEQFF | TGTGCCAGCAGCCAGGGAGAGACTAGCGGGGAAGGAAATGAGCAGTTCTTC
TRBD1 | TRBJ1-1 | TRBV7-9 | once | CASSLMGTGLNTEAFF | TGTGCCAGCAGCTTAATGGGGACAGGGTTGAACACTGAAGCTTTCTTT
- | TRBJ1-4 | TRBV11-2 | - | CASSLPPGQNEKLFF | TGTGCCAGCAGCTTACCCCCAGGACAGAATGAAAAACTGTTTTTT
- | TRBJ2-1 | TRBV5-6 | - | CASHGYNEQFF | TGTGCCAGCCACGGTTACAATGAGCAGTTCTTC
TRBD2 | TRBJ2-1 | TRBV5-5 | - | CASSWGGDGNEQFF | TGTGCCAGCAGCTGGGGGGGAGACGGGAATGAGCAGTTCTTC
TRBD1 | TRBJ1-6 | TRBV6-1 | - | CASSEGQGNSPLHF | TGTGCCAGCAGTGAAGGACAGGGGAATTCACCCCTCCACTTT
- | TRBJ1-2 | TRBV19 | few | CARVRGRRGYTF | TGTGCCAGAGTCCGAGGGCGGAGAGGCTACACCTTC
- | TRBJ1-4 | TRBV18 | - | CASSPSSHEKLFF | TGTGCCAGCTCACCCTCTTCCCATGAAAAACTGTTTTTT
- | TRBJ1-1 | TRBV4-2 | - | CASSQDLPPNTEAFF | TGTGCCAGCAGCCAAGACCTCCCTCCGAACACTGAAGCTTTCTTT
TRBD1 | TRBJ2-7 | TRBV19 | - | CASSLRSGQVPYEQYF | TGTGCCAGTAGTCTGAGATCGGGACAGGTTCCCTACGAGCAGTACTTC
- | TRBJ1-2 | TRBV25-1 | - | CASRTASYGYTF | TGTGCCAGCAGGACAGCCTCGTATGGCTACACCTTC
- | TRBJ2-3 | TRBV7-2 | few | CASSLAGGAIDTQYF | TGTGCCAGCAGCTTAGCTGGGGGGGCCATAGATACGCAGTATTTT
- | TRBJ1-2 | TRBV7-9 | - | CASSFGAGHYGYTF | TGTGCCAGCAGCTTCGGTGCAGGGCATTATGGCTACACCTTC
- | TRBJ1-2 | TRBV6-1 | - | CASSTTQGSYYGYTF | TGTGCCAGCAGTACTACACAGGGATCGTACTATGGCTACACCTTC
TRBD1 | TRBJ1-2 | TRBV4-1 | - | CASSQMAGQGAIGGYTF | TGCGCCAGCAGCCAAATGGCAGGACAGGGGGCAATCGGGGGCTACACCTTC
- | TRBJ2-7 | TRBV19 | once | CASSTPGSYEQYF | TGTGCCAGTAGTACCCCAGGATCCTACGAGCAGTACTTC
- | TRBJ1-1 | TRBV10-1 | - | CASSKASGDTEAFF | TGCGCCAGCAGTAAGGCGTCGGGGGACACTGAAGCTTTCTTT
- | TRBJ1-2 | TRBV5-1 | - | CASSQGGRVSLNYGYTF | TGCGCCAGCAGCCAGGGAGGCAGGGTTTCCTTAAACTATGGCTACACCTTC
TRBD1 | TRBJ2-2 | TRBV13 | - | CASSLLDRAGRELFF | TGTGCCAGCAGCTTATTGGACAGGGCCGGCCGGGAGCTGTTTTTT
- | TRBJ2-7 | TRBV11-2 | - | CASSSQSSYEQYF | TGTGCCAGCAGCTCACAAAGCTCCTACGAGCAGTACTTC
TRBD2 | TRBJ2-3 | TRBV11-1 | - | CASSSRGLAGAFTDTQYF | TGTGCCAGCAGCTCTAGAGGACTAGCGGGGGCCTTCACAGATACGCAGTATTTT
- | TRBJ1-2 | TRBV5-6 | once | CASSPGLQSFYGYTF | TGTGCCAGCAGCCCTGGGCTGCAGTCTTTCTATGGCTACACCTTC
TRBD1 | TRBJ2-1 | TRBV4-1 | once | CASSLGGQGAGGQFF | TGCGCCAGCAGCCTCGGCGGACAGGGGGCAGGGGGGCAGTTCTTC
TRBD1 | TRBJ2-3 | TRBV6-5 | - | CASRTGGGSTDTQYF | TGTGCCAGCAGAACAGGGGGTGGGAGCACAGATACGCAGTATTTT
- | TRBJ2-1 | TRBV7-9 | - | CASSLALTTRNEQFF | TGTGCCAGCAGCTTAGCGCTAACAACGCGGAATGAGCAGTTCTTC
TRBD2 | TRBJ2-5 | TRBV9 | - | CASSAWTGGAQETQYF | TGTGCCAGCAGCGCCTGGACGGGGGGAGCACAAGAGACCCAGTACTTC
TRBD2 | TRBJ2-1 | TRBV11-2 | few | CASSLDRTSGGSLGNEQFF | TGTGCCAGCAGCTTAGACCGGACTAGCGGGGGGTCCCTGGGGAATGAGCAGTTCTTC
TRBD2 | TRBJ2-1 | TRBV2 | - | CASSAGGLAGGFEQFF | TGTGCCAGCAGTGCAGGTGGACTAGCGGGGGGTTTTGAGCAGTTCTTC
TRBD1 | TRBJ1-1 | TRBV27 | - | CASSFLRQGAFSSRAFF | TGTGCCAGCAGTTTCCTGCGACAGGGGGCTTTTTCGTCCAGAGCTTTCTTT
- | TRBJ2-2 | TRBV11-2 | few | CASSLGESGELFF | TGTGCCAGCAGCTTGGGAGAGTCCGGGGAGCTGTTTTTT
TRBD1 | TRBJ2-3 | TRBV18 | - | CASSPRMTGDRDTQYF | TGTGCCAGCTCACCTCGAATGACAGGGGACCGGGATACGCAGTATTTT
TRBD1 | TRBJ2-3 | TRBV5-5 | - | CASSPRGRGQTDTQYF | TGTGCCAGCAGCCCGCGAGGTAGGGGGCAAACAGATACGCAGTATTTT
TRBD1 | TRBJ2-2 | TRBV7-9 | few | CASTSRGPGSGELFF | TGTGCCAGCACGAGCAGGGGGCCGGGCAGCGGGGAGCTGTTTTTT
- | TRBJ2-7 | TRBV14 | - | CASSHDSFLRYEQYF | TGTGCCAGCAGCCATGACAGCTTCTTACGCTACGAGCAGTACTTC
- | TRBJ2-1 | TRBV21-1 | few | CASSDSGTYNEQFF | TGTGCCAGCAGCGATAGCGGGACCTACAATGAGCAGTTCTTC
- | TRBJ2-7 | TRBV29-1 | - | CSVIGGPKFLYEQYF | TGCAGCGTTATTGGGGGCCCGAAGTTTCTTTACGAGCAGTACTTC
TRBD2 | TRBJ2-1 | TRBV5-4 | - | CASSYLRTRGLVDEQFF | TGTGCCAGCAGCTATCTACGGACTAGAGGACTGGTGGATGAGCAGTTCTTC
- | TRBJ1-1 | TRBV9 | - | CASSKQGENTEAFF | TGTGCCAGCAGCAAGCAAGGGGAGAACACTGAAGCTTTCTTT
- | TRBJ2-3 | TRBV4-2 | - | CASSQGDSSTDTQYF | TGTGCCAGCAGCCAAGGGGACTCTAGCACAGATACGCAGTATTTT
TRBD1 | TRBJ1-2 | TRBV6-5 | - | CASSYSEVGTGDGYTF | TGTGCCAGCAGTTACTCTGAGGTCGGGACAGGGGATGGCTACACCTTC
- | TRBJ1-3 | TRBV19 | - | CASSDRQADETIYF | TGTGCCAGTAGTGATCGACAGGCGGATGAGACCATATATTTT
TRBD1 | TRBJ2-2 | TRBV5-4 | - | CASGGTGVALTGELFF | TGTGCCAGCGGGGGGACAGGGGTTGCTCTCACCGGGGAGCTGTTTTTT
- | TRBJ1-4 | TRBV27 | - | CASRDTGKEKLFF | TGTGCCAGCCGCGACACCGGGAAGGAAAAACTGTTTTTT
- | TRBJ2-2 | TRBV11-3 | - | CASSPRAADTGELFF | TGTGCCAGCAGCCCCAGGGCAGCTGATACCGGGGAGCTGTTTTTT
TRBD1 | TRBJ1-2 | TRBV5-1 | - | CASSSLGQSYGYTF | TGCGCCAGCAGCTCCCTGGGACAGTCCTATGGCTACACCTTC
- | TRBJ2-5 | TRBV7-8 | - | CASSSKSGERETQYF | TGTGCCAGCAGCTCAAAGTCAGGGGAGAGAGAGACCCAGTACTTC
TRBD2 | TRBJ2-7 | TRBV19 | - | CASSATIRDSRTSGYEQYF | TGTGCCAGTAGTGCCACAATCCGGGACAGCCGGACTAGCGGCTACGAGCAGTACTTC
- | TRBJ1-2 | TRBV21-1 | - | CASSNRAGLNYGYTF | TGTGCCAGCAGCAATCGCGCGGGTTTAAACTATGGCTACACCTTC